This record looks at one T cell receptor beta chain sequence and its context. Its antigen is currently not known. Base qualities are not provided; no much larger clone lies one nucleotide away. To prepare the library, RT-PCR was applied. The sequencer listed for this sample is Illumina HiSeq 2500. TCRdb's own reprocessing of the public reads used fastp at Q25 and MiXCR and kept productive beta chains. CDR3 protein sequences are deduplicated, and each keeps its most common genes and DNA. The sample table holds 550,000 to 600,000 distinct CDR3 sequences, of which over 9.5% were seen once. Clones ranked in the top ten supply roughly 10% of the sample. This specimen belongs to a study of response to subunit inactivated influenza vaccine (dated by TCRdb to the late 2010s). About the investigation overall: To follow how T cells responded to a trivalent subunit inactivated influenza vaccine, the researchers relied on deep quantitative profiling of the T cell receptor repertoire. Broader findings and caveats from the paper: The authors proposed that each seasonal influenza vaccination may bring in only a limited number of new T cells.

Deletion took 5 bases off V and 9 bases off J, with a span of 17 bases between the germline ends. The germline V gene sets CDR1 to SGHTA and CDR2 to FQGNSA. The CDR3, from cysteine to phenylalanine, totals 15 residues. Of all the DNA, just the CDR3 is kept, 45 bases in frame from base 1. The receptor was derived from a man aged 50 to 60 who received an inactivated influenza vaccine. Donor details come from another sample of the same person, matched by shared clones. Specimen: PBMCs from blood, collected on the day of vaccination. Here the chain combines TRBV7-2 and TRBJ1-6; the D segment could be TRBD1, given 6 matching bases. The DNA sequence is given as TGTGCCAGCAGCACCTTAACAGGGAACTCTTCACCCCTCCACTTT. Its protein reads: CASSTLTGNSSPLHF.